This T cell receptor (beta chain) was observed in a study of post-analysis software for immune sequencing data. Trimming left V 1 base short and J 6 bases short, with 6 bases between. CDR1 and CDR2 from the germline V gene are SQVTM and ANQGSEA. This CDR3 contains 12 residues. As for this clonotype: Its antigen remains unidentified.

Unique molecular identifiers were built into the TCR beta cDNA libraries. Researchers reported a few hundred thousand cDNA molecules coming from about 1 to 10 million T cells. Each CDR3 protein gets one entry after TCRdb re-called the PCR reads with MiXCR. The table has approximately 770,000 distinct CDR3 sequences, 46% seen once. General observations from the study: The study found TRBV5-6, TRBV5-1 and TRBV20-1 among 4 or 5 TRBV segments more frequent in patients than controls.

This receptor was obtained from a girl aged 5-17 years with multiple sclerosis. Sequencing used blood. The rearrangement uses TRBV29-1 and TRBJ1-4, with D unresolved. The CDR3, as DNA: TGCAGCGTTGAAGCCGGTGATGAAAAACTGTTTTTT. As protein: CSVEAGDEKLFF.